Listed here are 8 T cell receptor beta chains from one sample, sequenced in a study of OX40 agonist ivuxolimab in advanced cancers. TCRdb keeps only in-frame clones here, not all; method: immunoSEQ multiplex PCR. The sample yields over 70,000 clones, around 90% seen once. Sequences were derived from CD4+ or CD8+ T cells sorted from blood, sampled in a trial of the OX40 agonist ivuxolimab. The receptors here all came from an adult with an advanced solid tumor such as melanoma, head and neck, liver or kidney cancer.

The rearrangement joins TRBV21-1 to TRBJ2-3. TRBV21-1 is designated a pseudogene. This CDR3 contains 12 residues. DNA for the CDR3: TGTGCCAGCAGCCCGAGGGGCCATACGCAGTATTTT. It is translated as CASSPRGHTQYF.

J is TRBJ1-1 and V is TRBV7-9, with a weak D call TRBD1 (5 bases). Trimming pared 4 bases from V and 6 bases from J, leaving 12 bases between. Germline loops: CDR1 SEHNR, CDR2 FQNEAQ (reference sequence). The length of the CDR3 is 13 residues. This CDR3 reads CASSSPGDPEAFF. The CDR3 DNA sequence: TGTGCCAGCAGCTCCCCGGGGGACCCTGAAGCTTTCTTT. The full variable domain, with the rest looked up from reference TRBV7-9 and TRBJ1-1, is DTGVSQNPRHKITKRGQNVTFRCDPISEHNRLYWYRQTLGQGPEFLTYFQNEAQLEKSRLLSDRFSAERPKGSFSTLEIQRTEQGDSAMYLCASSSPGDPEAFFGQGTRLTVV.

This sequence joins TRBV7-3 and TRBJ1-1; possibly TRBD1 for D (6 bases). The CDR3 sequence is 17 residues long. V was cut by 8 bases and J by 3 bases, with 25 bases left in between. Germline V gene lookup returns CDR1 SGHTA and CDR2 FQGTGA. CDR3 sequence (DNA): TGTGCCAGCTCCATCGCAGGGGCTGTGTGGCGGGACACTGAAGCTTTCTTT. Residues: CASSIAGAVWRDTEAFF.

The rearrangement links TRBV5-1 to TRBJ2-2; TRBD1 matches 9 bases. The J segment lost 7 bases and the V segment lost 2 bases, leaving 3 bases of the junction unmatched. CDR3 length: 14 residues. Germline V lookup: CDR1 SGHRS, CDR2 YFSETQ. The CDR3 DNA reads TGCGCCAGCAGCTTAACAGGGGGCCACGGGGAGCTGTTTTTT. Translated, it gives CASSLTGGHGELFF.

This clone was observed a single time. This chain joins TRBV27 and TRBJ2-7; 7 nucleotides line up with TRBD1. Germline V gene lookup returns CDR1 MNHEY and CDR2 SMNVEV (reference sequence). V gave up 6 bases and J gave up 5 bases; unmatched junction bases: 7. This CDR3 region has 13 residues. CDR3 protein: CASSRQGFHEQYF. The CDR3 bases are TGTGCCAGCAGCCGACAGGGTTTCCACGAGCAGTACTTC.

The rearrangement uses TRBV30 and TRBJ1-1; 7 bases are a match to TRBD1. The junction had 4 bases not matched to a gene; V was cut back by 0 bases and J by 0 bases. Germline V lookup: CDR1 GTSNPN, CDR2 SVGIG (reference sequence). The CDR3 is 15 residues long. The CDR3 DNA sequence: TGTGCCTGGAGTGTCTGGACAGGCGTGAACACTGAAGCTTTCTTT. Translation: CAWSVWTGVNTEAFF.

The chain carries TRBV27 and TRBJ2-1, with 8 bases fitting TRBD2. The trim removed 1 base at V and 0 bases at J, leaving 5 bases unmatched. Germline V gene data show CDR1 as MNHEY and CDR2 as SMNVEV (reference sequence). The CDR3 spans 17 residues. In DNA, the CDR3 is TGTGCCAGCAGTTTATGGACCGGGACTAGCTCCTACAATGAGCAGTTCTTC. It codes for CASSLWTGTSSYNEQFF.

This clone was recorded only once. The V call is TRBV27, the J call TRBJ2-3; the match to TRBD1 covers 7 bases. Germline V gene data show CDR1 as MNHEY and CDR2 as SMNVEV (reference sequence). There are 16 residues in the CDR3. V trimming: 5 bases; J trimming: 7 bases; junction bases outside the gene matches: 15. CDR3: CASSEGQTPAAYTQYF. CDR3 bases: TGTGCCAGCAGTGAGGGACAGACACCCGCAGCCTATACGCAGTATTTT.